This T cell receptor beta chain was observed in a study of blood T cell repertoires in COVID-19. TCRdb's table, derived via immunoSEQ multiplex PCR, lists solely in-frame clones and lacks some. Seen here are about 150,000 clones, roughly 84% observed once, and the top ten hold approximately 7.1%. The TCR sequence derives from a woman aged 45-65 years in a cohort sampled during active or convalescent COVID-19. Sequenced material: peripheral blood.

CDR3 in amino acids: CASSISSGEGYEQYF. CDR3 coding DNA: TGTGCCAGCAGCATATCTAGCGGGGAAGGGTACGAGCAGTACTTC. The chain links TRBV7-3 to TRBJ2-7, with 9 bases identical to TRBD2. The CDR3 is 15 amino acids. The ends lost 5 bases at V and 4 bases at J; junction bases unmatched: 9. Germline-derived CDR1 and CDR2 are SGHTA and FQGTGA.